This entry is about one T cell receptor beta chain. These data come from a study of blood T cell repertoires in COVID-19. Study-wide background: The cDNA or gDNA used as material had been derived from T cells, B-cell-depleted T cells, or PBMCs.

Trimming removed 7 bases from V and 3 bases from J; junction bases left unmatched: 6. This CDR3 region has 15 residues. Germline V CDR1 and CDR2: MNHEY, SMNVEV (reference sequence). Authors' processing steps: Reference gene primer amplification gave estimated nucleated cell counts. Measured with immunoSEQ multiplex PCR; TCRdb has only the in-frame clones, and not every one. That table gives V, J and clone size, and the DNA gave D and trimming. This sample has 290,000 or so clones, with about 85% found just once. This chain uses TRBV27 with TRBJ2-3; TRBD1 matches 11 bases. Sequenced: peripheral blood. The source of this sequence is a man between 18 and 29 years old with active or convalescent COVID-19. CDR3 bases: TGTGCCAGCAAGGACAGGGGGCATGGTACAGATACGCAGTATTTT. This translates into CASKDRGHGTDTQYF.